These 20 T cell receptor beta chains were all obtained from the same sample, sequenced in a study of shared clonotypes between healthy human individuals. The protocol was immunoSEQ multiplex PCR, while the TCRdb copy is restricted to in-frame clones and leaves out a portion. The sample carries 2 million to 2.5 million clones, roughly 93% recorded once. The sequencing input was naive CD4+ T cells from PBMCs. Subset reported: CD45RA+ positively selected. The receptor set was obtained from a man aged 18 to 30 in good health. Some clones in this sample may be carry-over from other donors' samples.

J is TRBJ1-2 and V is TRBV15; no firm D call. CDR1 is LNHNV, CDR2 YYDKDF, per germline (reference sequence). CDR3 length equals 17 residues. V lost 5 bases and J 1 base, leaving 20 bases between the germline ends. For the CDR3, the DNA is TGTGCCACCAGCCCAGTCCCCGGGAAGGTCAGTAACTATGGCTACACCTTC. This codes for CATSPVPGKVSNYGYTF.

The chain is built from TRBV25-1 and TRBJ2-5; unclear D gene. In germline, CDR1 is MGHDK, CDR2 SYGVNS. V lost 1 base to trimming and J lost 2 bases, with 8 bases between them. The CDR3 sequence is 14 residues long. CDR3 sequence reads: CASSEFRAQETQYF. CDR3 in DNA: TGTGCCAGCAGTGAATTCCGGGCTCAAGAGACCCAGTACTTC.

The genes are TRBV7-6 and TRBJ2-2; 7 nucleotides align to TRBD2. J lost 8 bases, V lost 2 bases, and 8 bases had no gene match. The CDR3 is 15 amino acids. CDR1 and CDR2 (germline): SGHVS, FNYEAQ. In DNA, the CDR3 is TGTGCCAGCAGCTTAAGCCCGACGGGGGGAGGGGAGCTGTTTTTT. Translation: CASSLSPTGGGELFF.

V and J are TRBV10-3 and TRBJ1-5, with 10 bases matching TRBD1. With 4 bases clipped from V and 4 bases from J, the junction kept 10 bases outside the gene matches. The germline CDR1 and CDR2 sequences are ENHRY and SYGVKD. This CDR3 is built from 17 residues. The CDR3 nucleotides are TGTGCCATCAGTGTTTCACGGACAGGGGGAAGTAATCAGCCCCAGCATTTT. The encoded protein is CAISVSRTGGSNQPQHF.

The chain combines TRBV28 with TRBJ1-1; D may be TRBD1 (6 bases). The CDR3 is 14 amino acids. Germline V CDR1 and CDR2: MDHEN, SYDVKM. V was pared by 1 base and J by 9 bases, with 15 bases between. The CDR3 spells CASSLSGGADQAFF. The CDR3 DNA follows: TGTGCCAGCAGTTTATCTGGGGGCGCGGACCAAGCTTTCTTT.

The J gene is TRBJ1-3, the V gene TRBV7-2; D may be TRBD1 (5 bases). CDR1 is SGHTA and CDR2 is FQGNSA in the germline V gene. The CDR3 consists of 15 residues. V lost 2 bases, J lost 2 bases, and 10 bases lay in between. Written as DNA, the CDR3 is TGTGCCAGCAGCTTATTCCGGGACCCTGGAAACACCATATATTTT. It specifies CASSLFRDPGNTIYF.

V usage is TRBV30 and J usage is TRBJ2-2, with D perhaps TRBD1 (5 bases). Germline CDR1 GTSNPN, CDR2 SVGIG (reference sequence). The CDR3 length is 15 residues. Trimming stripped 3 bases from V and 4 bases from J, with 15 bases between. The CDR3, as DNA: TGTGCCTGGAGCGGACAAGGGGTAGCCACCGGGGAGCTGTTTTTT. This translates into CAWSGQGVATGELFF. Full variable domain (missing parts from reference TRBV30 and TRBJ2-2): SQTIHQWPATLVQPVGSPLSLECTVEGTSNPNLYWYRQAAGRGLQLLFYSVGIGQISSEVPQNLSASRPQDRQFILSSKKLLLSDSGFYLCAWSGQGVATGELFFGEGSRLTVL.

The CDR3 DNA follows: TGTGCCAGCAGTACAGGACGGCTAGCCAAAAACATTCAGTACTTC. Amino acid sequence: CASSTGRLAKNIQYF. This chain uses TRBV6-1 with TRBJ2-4; a weak D match, TRBD1 (5 bases). Germline V CDR1 and CDR2: MNHNS, SASEGT. Trimming took off 5 bases at V and 0 bases at J, with 11 bases between the two ends. This CDR3 has 15 amino acids.

The chain links TRBV20-1 to TRBJ2-1, with D perhaps matching TRBD2 (5 bases). The V end lost 1 base, the J end lost 10 bases, and 8 bases lay between the germline ends. Germline CDR1 DFQATT, CDR2 SNEGSKA (reference sequence). The CDR3 length is 11 residues. Here the CDR3 reads CSARADWEQFF. The CDR3 nucleotides read TGCAGTGCTAGAGCGGACTGGGAGCAGTTCTTC.

On this clone: Additional DNA sequences in this sample encode the identical CDR3. The rearrangement links TRBV5-1 to TRBJ2-1, with a weak D call TRBD1 (5 bases). The germline gives CDR1 SGHRS, CDR2 YFSETQ. The CDR3 consists of 13 residues. Trimming took off 2 bases at V and 4 bases at J, with 7 bases between the two ends. CDR3 residues: CASSFTGYNEQFF. The CDR3, as DNA: TGCGCCAGCAGCTTTACAGGTTACAATGAGCAGTTCTTC.

This chain joins TRBV9 and TRBJ2-1; 9 bases map to TRBD2. The CDR3 runs to 16 residues. Germline loops: CDR1 SGDLS, CDR2 YYNGEE. Losses at the gene ends were 4 bases for V and 4 bases for J; bases not matched to a gene: 9. CDR3 DNA: TGTGCCAGCAGCTCCCGGAAGCTAGCGGGATACAATGAGCAGTTCTTC. It translates to CASSSRKLAGYNEQFF. The whole variable domain, filled in from reference TRBV9 and TRBJ2-1, reads DSGVTQTPKHLITATGQRVTLRCSPRSGDLSVYWYQQSLDQGLQFLIQYYNGEERAKGNILERFSAQQFPDLHSELNLSSLELGDSALYFCASSSRKLAGYNEQFFGPGTRLTVL.

This rearrangement joins TRBV6-1 to TRBJ2-3; D remains ambiguous. The length of the CDR3 is 15 residues. Looked up from germline, CDR1 is MNHNS and CDR2 is SASEGT. The V and J ends lost 1 base and 1 base respectively, with 9 bases between them. CDR3 region: CASSEVGRGTDTQYF. The CDR3 region has the DNA TGTGCCAGCAGTGAAGTAGGTAGGGGCACAGATACGCAGTATTTT.

This clone has just one count. This sequence joins TRBV28 and TRBJ2-7; TRBD1 agrees at 9 bases. Unmatched junction bases numbered 12, after V lost 6 bases and J lost 9 bases. Per the germline V gene, CDR1 is MDHEN and CDR2 is SYDVKM. The CDR3 runs 14 residues. CDR3: CASSFRDREVGQYF. Here the CDR3 DNA reads TGTGCCAGCAGCTTCCGGGACAGGGAAGTAGGGCAGTACTTC.

The J gene is TRBJ2-7, the V gene TRBV5-1; 7 nucleotides align to TRBD1. CDR3 length equals 17 residues. Looked up from germline, CDR1 is SGHRS and CDR2 is YFSETQ. Trimming took 0 bases from V and 5 from J; bases not matched to a gene: 14. The CDR3 region has the DNA TGCGCCAGCAGCTTGGAGAGGTGGGGCAGGGGGTTCCACGAGCAGTACTTC. Translation gives CASSLERWGRGFHEQYF. The full variable domain, rest sourced from reference TRBV5-1 and TRBJ2-7, is KAGVTQTPRYLIKTRGQQVTLSCSPISGHRSVSWYQQTPGQGLQFLFEYFSETQRNKGNFPGRFSGRQFSNSRSEMNVSTLELGDSALYLCASSLERWGRGFHEQYFGPGTRLTVT.

This clone was found once. The rearrangement joins TRBV29-1 to TRBJ1-4; D gene unclear. The ends were cut back, 0 bases at V and 14 bases at J, with 13 bases in the middle. The germline gives CDR1 SQVTM, CDR2 ANQGSEA. The CDR3 length is 12 residues. The CDR3 DNA is TGCAGCGTTGAAGAGGGTGGAGGTCGGCTGTTTTTT. Its protein is CSVEEGGGRLFF.

The genes are TRBV5-6 and TRBJ1-1; D is ambiguous. The CDR3 contains 14 residues. The V gene's germline CDR1 is SGHDT and CDR2 YYEEEE. V dropped 3 bases and J dropped 0 bases, with 9 bases sitting between them. CDR3 loop: CASSYPLLNTEAFF. The CDR3 region has the DNA TGTGCCAGCAGCTATCCCTTATTGAACACTGAAGCTTTCTTT.

This chain links TRBV5-1 with TRBJ2-7; 8 bases are a match to TRBD1. The germline V gene encodes CDR1 SGHRS and CDR2 YFSETQ. After removal of 4 bases from V and 4 bases from J, the junction contained 7 bases not matched to a gene. The length of the CDR3 is 14 residues. The CDR3 DNA reads as TGCGCCAGCAGCCTTACGACAGGGGATTACGAGCAGTACTTC. Protein sequence: CASSLTTGDYEQYF. Full variable domain (rest looked up from reference TRBV5-1 and TRBJ2-7): KAGVTQTPRYLIKTRGQQVTLSCSPISGHRSVSWYQQTPGQGLQFLFEYFSETQRNKGNFPGRFSGRQFSNSRSEMNVSTLELGDSALYLCASSLTTGDYEQYFGPGTRLTVT.

The chain recombines TRBV2 with TRBJ2-3; TRBD2 aligns across 11 bases. Germline lookup yields CDR1 SNHLY and CDR2 FYNNEI. This CDR3 spans 16 amino acids. V trimming: 4 bases; J trimming: 4 bases; junction bases outside the gene matches: 7. CDR3 sequence: CASSVFPSGRSDTQYF. In DNA, the CDR3 is TGTGCCAGCAGTGTCTTCCCTAGCGGGAGGTCAGATACGCAGTATTTT.

Here the CDR3 DNA reads TGTGCCAGCAGTGTTGGAGGGTACAATGAGCAGTTCTTC. Encoded protein: CASSVGGYNEQFF. The gene calls are TRBV5-5 and TRBJ2-1; weak D call: TRBD2 (6 bases). The CDR3 has 13 residues. Germline V lookup: CDR1 SGHKS, CDR2 YYEKEE (reference sequence). The V and J ends lost 5 bases and 4 bases respectively, with 10 bases between them.

The chain has TRBV9 and TRBJ1-2; possible D gene TRBD1, 6 bases. This CDR3 comprises 16 residues. Germline V gene data show CDR1 as SGDLS and CDR2 as YYNGEE. The V end was cut by 10 bases, the J end by 0 bases, with 22 bases between. The CDR3 nucleotides read TGTGCCTCCCGGCTGGGACAATCCCCAGCTAACTATGGCTACACCTTC. Translating it yields CASRLGQSPANYGYTF.